The subject of this entry is one TCR beta chain. The antigen remains undetermined. Molecules of cDNA were individually given unique molecular identifiers that were attached to them. TCRdb processed the 5' RACE reads anew with MiXCR; each CDR3 protein has one entry. The sample carries around 60,000 distinct CDR3 sequences, roughly 13% recorded once. This entry belongs to a study of early T cells in non-severe SARS-CoV-2 infection. Study as a whole: Bulk RNA taken from unsorted whole blood was sequenced, leaving chains unpaired. General observations from the study: Clonotype matching in VDJdb favored anti-spike CD8 responses and did not capture private and CD4 specificities.

This CDR3 is 15 amino acids long. The germline CDR1 and CDR2 sequences are DFQATT and SNEGSKA (reference sequence). With V trimmed by 6 bases and J by 5 bases, 12 bases remained unmatched. This sequence joins TRBV20-1 and TRBJ2-1; 8 nucleotides agree with TRBD2. Sequences were obtained from whole blood. This receptor was identified in an adult who was a healthcare worker with PCR-confirmed SARS-CoV-2 infection or an uninfected control (not recorded which). CDR3 nucleotides: TGCAGTGCCTATAGCGGGGCCAATCTCCACAATGAGCAGTTCTTC. Protein product: CSAYSGANLHNEQFF.